Listed below are T cell receptor beta chains from one sample, sequenced in a study of identifying expanded T cells in peripheral blood. TCRdb's table, derived via immunoSEQ multiplex PCR, lists solely in-frame clones and lacks some. The table has about 91,000 clones, about 91% seen once. Sample: blood. These receptors originate from a person aged 18 to 75 in good health. CDR3s include the opening cysteine and the closing phenylalanine or tryptophan. D genes are given only for firm matches. Only some rows state a clone size, as once, few, many or a class for expanded clones.

size	D	J	V	CDR3	DNA
NA	NA	TRBJ2-1	TRBV28	CASLGAQVSEQFF	TGTGCCAGCTTGGGGGCCCAGGTGAGTGAGCAGTTCTTC
NA	TRBD1	TRBJ1-2	TRBV7-2	CASSPGQGHGYTF	TGTGCCAGCAGCCCGGGACAGGGACATGGCTACACCTTC
NA	TRBD2	TRBJ2-1	TRBV9	CASSPQGTSVNEQFF	TGTGCCAGCAGCCCTCAAGGGACTAGCGTCAATGAGCAGTTCTTC
NA	NA	TRBJ2-5	TRBV6-5	CASSLGPGSQETQYF	TGTGCCAGCAGTTTAGGGCCAGGGAGTCAAGAGACCCAGTACTTC
NA	NA	TRBJ1-6	TRBV10-3	CAISESSGNNSPLHF	TGTGCCATCAGTGAGTCGTCAGGGAATAATTCACCCCTCCACTTT
once	NA	TRBJ1-3	TRBV28	CASSLLPGDGNTIYF	TGTGCCAGCAGTTTATTGCCTGGGGATGGAAACACCATATATTTT
few	TRBD2	TRBJ2-3	TRBV4-2	CASSQAGTSGGGFADTQYF	TGTGCCAGCAGCCAAGCCGGGACTAGCGGGGGGGGATTTGCAGATACGCAGTATTTT
NA	TRBD1	TRBJ2-4	TRBV5-1	CASSQQGAKNIQYF	TGCGCCAGCAGCCAACAGGGGGCCAAAAACATTCAGTACTTC
NA	TRBD1	TRBJ2-5	TRBV5-1	CASSLTPDRVETQYF	TGCGCCAGCAGCTTGACCCCGGACAGGGTGGAGACCCAGTACTTC
NA	TRBD2	TRBJ2-1	TRBV5-1	CASSSGWEGLNEQFF	TGCGCCAGCAGCTCCGGGTGGGAGGGCCTCAATGAGCAGTTCTTC
NA	NA	TRBJ2-7	TRBV28	CASRTYYSQYF	TGTGCCAGCCGAACGTACTATTCGCAGTACTTC
NA	TRBD1	TRBJ2-7	TRBV27	CASSLRGLFYEQYF	TGTGCCAGCAGTTTAAGGGGGCTTTTCTACGAGCAGTACTTC
NA	TRBD1	TRBJ1-4	TRBV18	CASSRDRGEEKLFF	TGTGCCAGCTCACGGGACAGGGGAGAAGAAAAACTGTTTTTT
few	NA	TRBJ2-3	TRBV6-4	CASSDLETDTQYF	TGTGCCAGCAGTGACCTGGAGACAGATACGCAGTATTTT
NA	NA	TRBJ2-1	TRBV29-1	CSVDLALVGEQFF	TGCAGCGTTGACCTGGCACTAGTGGGTGAGCAGTTCTTC
few	TRBD1	TRBJ1-6	TRBV6-1	CASPGQGDNSPLHF	TGTGCCAGCCCGGGACAGGGGGATAATTCACCCCTCCACTTT
NA	TRBD1	TRBJ2-1	TRBV7-2	CASPGTGGSNEQFF	TGTGCCAGCCCCGGGACAGGGGGCTCCAATGAGCAGTTCTTC
NA	NA	TRBJ2-6	TRBV6-5	CASTGSRSGANVLTF	TGTGCCAGCACAGGGTCCCGCTCTGGGGCCAACGTCCTGACTTTC
once	TRBD1	TRBJ2-7	TRBV18	CASSPGTARYEQYF	TGTGCCAGCTCACCCGGGACAGCTAGATACGAGCAGTACTTC
NA	TRBD2	TRBJ2-3	TRBV5-4	CASSLLAGTDTQYF	TGTGCCAGCAGCTTGCTAGCGGGCACAGATACGCAGTATTTT
NA	NA	TRBJ1-5	TRBV7-2	CASSLAGAVNQPQHF	TGTGCCAGCAGCTTAGCGGGGGCAGTTAATCAGCCCCAGCATTTT
NA	NA	TRBJ2-7	TRBV6-5	CASNPGGIVYEQYF	TGTGCCAGCAATCCAGGGGGGATCGTATACGAGCAGTACTTC
NA	NA	TRBJ1-5	TRBV19	CASSDSDSNQPQHF	TGTGCCAGTAGCGACAGCGATAGCAATCAGCCCCAGCATTTT
NA	NA	TRBJ1-2	TRBV6-1	CASSSDRMAGYTF	TGTGCCAGCAGCTCCGACCGAATGGCTGGCTACACCTTC
NA	NA	TRBJ2-7	TRBV5-6	CASSWGAGPYEQYF	TGTGCCAGCAGCTGGGGAGCAGGTCCCTACGAGCAGTACTTC
NA	TRBD1	TRBJ1-2	TRBV29-1	CSVEGDRGFSGYTF	TGCAGCGTTGAAGGGGACAGGGGATTTTCCGGCTACACCTTC
NA	NA	TRBJ2-5	TRBV10-3	CAISERQGGETQYF	TGTGCCATCAGTGAACGACAGGGAGGGGAGACCCAGTACTTC